Below, 15 T cell receptor beta chains from the same sample are listed, as sequenced in a study of PD-L1 blockade in urothelial cancer. Clones were sequenced by immunoSEQ multiplex PCR, and TCRdb holds only the in-frame ones, with some missing. Of around 45,000 clones listed, approximately 85% are singletons. Described time point: pretreatment peripheral blood. The sample in question was PBMCs, obtained around atezolizumab (anti-PD-L1) treatment. The receptors shown here come from a man over 45 with urothelial cancer.

J is TRBJ1-6 and V is TRBV5-5; no reliable D call. The germline gives CDR1 SGHKS, CDR2 YYEKEE (reference sequence). The V end lost 0 bases, the J end lost 9 bases, and 7 bases lay between the germline ends. The CDR3 covers 13 residues. Written as DNA, the CDR3 is TGTGCCAGCAGCTTGGCCGGGGTTTCACCCCTCCACTTT. This translates into CASSLAGVSPLHF.

This chain joins TRBV18 and TRBJ1-2, with no clear D. There are 15 residues in the CDR3. Germline V gives CDR1 KGHSH, CDR2 LQKENI. V lost 3 bases to trimming and J lost 3 bases, with 14 bases between them. This CDR3 is CASSPPPRADYGYTF. The CDR3 DNA sequence: TGTGCCAGCTCACCGCCCCCGCGGGCGGACTATGGCTACACCTTC. Full variable domain (rest looked up from reference TRBV18 and TRBJ1-2): NAGVMQNPRHLVRRRGQEARLRCSPMKGHSHVYWYRQLPEEGLKFMVYLQKENIIDESGMPKERFSAEFPKEGPSILRIQQVVRGDSAAYFCASSPPPRADYGYTFGSGTRLTVV.

The chain couples TRBV19 to TRBJ1-2; D is undetermined. The CDR3 has 14 amino acids. V lost 2 bases and J lost 6, with 13 bases in between. Germline V gives CDR1 LNHDA, CDR2 SQIVND (reference sequence). CDR3 DNA: TGTGCCAGTAGTATACTTGGAGGGTTTGATGGCTACACCTTC. Its translation: CASSILGGFDGYTF.

This clone is medium-sized by share. V and J are TRBV27 and TRBJ1-6; 7 positions agree with TRBD1. The CDR3 totals 16 residues. Germline V CDR1 and CDR2: MNHEY, SMNVEV (reference sequence). V shed 7 bases, J shed 7 bases, and the junction held 13 bases outside the gene matches. CDR3 coding DNA: TGTGCCAGCACGCGACAGGGCCCACGGGGGAATTCACCCCTCCACTTT. Protein: CASTRQGPRGNSPLHF.

The chain combines TRBV10-3 with TRBJ1-5, with 7 bases fitting TRBD1. The CDR3 is 13 residues long. The germline V gene encodes CDR1 ENHRY and CDR2 SYGVKD. Trimming at V came to 10 bases and at J to 1 base, leaving 4 bases not matched to a gene. This CDR3 is CATEQGSNQPQHF. In nucleotides, the CDR3 is TGTGCCACGGAACAGGGGAGCAATCAGCCCCAGCATTTT.

The chain couples TRBV19 to TRBJ2-1; TRBD1 aligns across 9 bases. Trimming at V came to 0 bases and at J to 0 bases, leaving 3 bases not matched to a gene. Germline CDR1 and CDR2: LNHDA and SQIVND (reference sequence). CDR3 length: 17 amino acids. For the CDR3, the DNA is TGTGCCAGTAGTATAGACGGACAGGGGAGCTCCTACAATGAGCAGTTCTTC. Translated: CASSIDGQGSSYNEQFF.

The chain is built from TRBV5-8 and TRBJ1-6, with D unresolved. The V end was cut by 0 bases, the J end by 9 bases, with 10 bases between. Germline CDR1 SGHTS, CDR2 YDEGEE. CDR3 length equals 14 residues. The CDR3 protein is CASSLVVGGSPLHF. CDR3 in DNA: TGTGCCAGCAGCTTGGTAGTAGGAGGTTCACCCCTCCACTTT.

This chain connects TRBV7-6 to TRBJ2-3; possibly TRBD2 for D (5 bases). V was pared by 3 bases and J by 3 bases, with 10 bases between. The CDR3 is made up of 14 amino acids. Germline V gene data show CDR1 as SGHVS and CDR2 as FNYEAQ. CDR3 protein: CASSFLSGTDTQYF. DNA for the CDR3: TGTGCCAGCAGCTTTTTAAGCGGAACAGATACGCAGTATTTT.

This chain links TRBV2 with TRBJ2-2; the D gene is possibly TRBD2 (6 bases). With 6 bases removed from V and 0 bases from J, the gap between germline ends came to 20 bases. Germline V CDR1 and CDR2: SNHLY, FYNNEI. CDR3 length: 18 amino acids. The CDR3 spells CASSGTPVQRSNTGELFF. The CDR3 nucleotides are TGTGCCAGCAGCGGGACTCCGGTCCAACGATCGAACACCGGGGAGCTGTTTTTT.

The chain links TRBV7-8 to TRBJ2-3; 10 bases are a match to TRBD2. This CDR3 has 16 amino acids. Germline V gives CDR1 SGHVS, CDR2 FQNEAQ. With 5 bases clipped from V and 4 bases from J, the junction kept 9 bases outside the gene matches. This CDR3 is CASSPYSSGSADTQYF. CDR3 nucleotides: TGTGCCAGCAGCCCGTACTCTAGCGGGAGTGCAGATACGCAGTATTTT.

The rearrangement joins TRBV4-1 to TRBJ2-5; 9 bases line up with TRBD2. The ends lost 1 base at V and 5 bases at J; junction bases unmatched: 5. The CDR3 has 15 residues. In germline, CDR1 is MGHRA, CDR2 YSYEKL. CDR3 region: CASSQAGTSSETQYF. The DNA of the CDR3 is TGCGCCAGCAGCCAAGCCGGGACTAGCAGCGAGACCCAGTACTTC.

This clone came up once. The V and J genes are TRBV11-2 and TRBJ1-2; possible D gene TRBD1, 5 bases. The CDR3 covers 14 residues. The germline CDR1 and CDR2 sequences are SGHAT and FQNNGV. V shed 6 bases and J shed 4 bases, with 15 bases lying between them. Here the CDR3 reads CASRSGGGPYGYTF. Written as DNA, the CDR3 is TGTGCCAGCAGAAGCGGGGGTGGTCCCTATGGCTACACCTTC.

This clone was seen more than once but under ten times. The chain couples TRBV11-3 to TRBJ2-5; 10 bases match TRBD2. This CDR3 contains 15 residues. Per the germline V gene, CDR1 is SGHNT and CDR2 is YENEEA. V lost 5 bases, J lost 5 bases, and 8 bases stayed unmatched. The CDR3 reads CASSPSSGSGETQYF. Here the CDR3 DNA reads TGTGCCAGCAGCCCGTCTAGCGGGAGTGGTGAGACCCAGTACTTC.

The chain joins TRBV7-9 to TRBJ2-2; D is unresolved. Trimming took off 5 bases at V and 7 bases at J, with 8 bases between the two ends. Germline V lookup: CDR1 SEHNR, CDR2 FQNEAQ (reference sequence). There are 12 residues in the CDR3. The CDR3 sequence: CASSLNDGELFF. DNA of the CDR3: TGTGCCAGCAGCCTAAACGACGGGGAGCTGTTTTTT.

This rearrangement joins TRBV15 to TRBJ2-1; 8 bases match TRBD2. Trimming removed 0 bases from V and 9 bases from J; junction bases left unmatched: 10. Looked up from germline, CDR1 is LNHNV and CDR2 is YYDKDF (reference sequence). This CDR3 has 16 residues. DNA of the CDR3: TGTGCCACCAGCAGAGAAGGGACTAGGGCTAGCTCTGAGCAGTTCTTC. This translates into CATSREGTRASSEQFF.